The clone carrying this TCR beta chain has a handful of counts. Its target is not known. This table comes from immunoSEQ multiplex PCR, and its TCRdb copy is limited to in-frame clones, with some not included. The sample gives about 56,000 clones, around three quarters of which show up once; around 5% is in the top ten. The CDR3 runs 12 residues. V lost 6 bases to trimming and J lost 4 bases, with 9 bases between them. Germline V gene lookup returns CDR1 WSHSY and CDR2 SAAADI. This record comes from a study of a mutant IDH1 vaccine in newly diagnosed glioma. Overall study context: Vaccination followed radiotherapy alone by 4-6 weeks, or accompanied temozolomide cycles.

Time point given: week 47, end of study. The content of each vaccine dose was 300 ug of mutant IDH1 20-mer peptide, and topical imiquimod accompanied it. The chain combines TRBV10-2 with TRBJ1-2; a weak D match, TRBD1 (5 bases). The TCR was taken from a man between 45 and 60 years old with glioma. This specimen consisted of PBMCs, obtained from a glioma patient whose treatment included an IDH1 peptide vaccine. CDR3 in amino acids: CASRQDAYGYTF. CDR3 DNA sequence: TGCGCCAGCAGACAGGATGCCTATGGCTACACCTTC.